This T cell receptor (beta chain) was obtained from a study of T cell responses to AZD1222 COVID-19 vaccine. Profiled with immunoSEQ multiplex PCR; TCRdb holds only in-frame clones, not every one. Among about 120,000 clones listed, approximately 91% were seen once. The CDR3 loop spans 12 amino acids. The germline V gene has CDR1 SGHNT and CDR2 YYREEE (reference sequence). V gave up 4 bases and J gave up 7 bases, with 9 bases separating them. Sequences were derived from peripheral blood, sampled on day 0 of AZD1222 vaccination. The chain carries TRBV5-4 and TRBJ1-5; D remains ambiguous. The sequence came from an adult in good health. CDR3 nucleotide sequence: TGTGCCAGCAGCGAACTAGGCCAGCCCCAGCATTTT. Its translation: CASSELGQPQHF.